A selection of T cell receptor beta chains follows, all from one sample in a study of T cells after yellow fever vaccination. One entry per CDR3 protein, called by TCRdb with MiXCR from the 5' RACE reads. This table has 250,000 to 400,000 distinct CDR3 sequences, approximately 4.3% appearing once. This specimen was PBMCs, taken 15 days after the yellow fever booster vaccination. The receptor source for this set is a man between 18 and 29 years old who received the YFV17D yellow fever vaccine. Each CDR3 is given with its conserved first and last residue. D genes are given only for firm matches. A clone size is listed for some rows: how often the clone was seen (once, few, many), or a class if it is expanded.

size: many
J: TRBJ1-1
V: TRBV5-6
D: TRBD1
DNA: TGTGCCAGCAGCTTTAGAACAGGGGTCACTGAAGCTTTCTTT
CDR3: CASSFRTGVTEAFF

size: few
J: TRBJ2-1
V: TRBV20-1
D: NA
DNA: TGCAGTGCTAGAGCCCCCTCCCGGCTAAAACACAATGAGCAGTTCTTC
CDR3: CSARAPSRLKHNEQFF

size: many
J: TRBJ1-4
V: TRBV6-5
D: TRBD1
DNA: TGTGCCAGCAGTAGTTCCGGGACAGGGCATGAAAAACTGTTTTTT
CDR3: CASSSSGTGHEKLFF

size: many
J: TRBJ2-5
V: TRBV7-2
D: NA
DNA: TGTGCCAGCAGCTTAGCTGGGGTCCAAGAGACCCAGTACTTC
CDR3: CASSLAGVQETQYF

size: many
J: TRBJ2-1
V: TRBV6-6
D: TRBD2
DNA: TGTGCCAGCATACCGGCGGGGGGGCCCTATGAGCAGTTCTTC
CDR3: CASIPAGGPYEQFF

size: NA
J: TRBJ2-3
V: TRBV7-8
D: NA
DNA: TGTGCCAGCAGCTTAGCGGAACCGTTGGTCACAGATACGCAGTATTTT
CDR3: CASSLAEPLVTDTQYF

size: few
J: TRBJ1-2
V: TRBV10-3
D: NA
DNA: TGTGCCATCAGTGGGGGGGACCGAACTAACTATGGCTACACCTTC
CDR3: CAISGGDRTNYGYTF

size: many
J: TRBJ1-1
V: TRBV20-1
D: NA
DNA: TGCAGTGCCAGACAGGCGAACACTGAAGCTTTCTTT
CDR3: CSARQANTEAFF

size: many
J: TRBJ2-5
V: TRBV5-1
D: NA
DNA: TGCGCCAGCAGCTTATTGGGGGAAGGGAGTAGAGAGACCCAGTACTTC
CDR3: CASSLLGEGSRETQYF

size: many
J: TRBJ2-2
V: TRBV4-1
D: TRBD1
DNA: TGCGCCAGCAGCCAAGGGGACAGGGTGACCGGGGAGCTGTTTTTT
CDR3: CASSQGDRVTGELFF

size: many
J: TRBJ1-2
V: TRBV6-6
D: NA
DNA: TGTGCCAGCAGTTACTCGATAGCGGGGGGCGATGGCTACACCTTC
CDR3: CASSYSIAGGDGYTF

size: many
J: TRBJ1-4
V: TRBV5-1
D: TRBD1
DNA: TGCGCCAGCAGCTTTGGACAGGACGGCGAAAAACTGTTTTTT
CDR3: CASSFGQDGEKLFF

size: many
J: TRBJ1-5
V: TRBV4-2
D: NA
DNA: TGTGCCAGCAGCCAGAAGGGAGGGAGCGGCAATCAGCCCCAGCATTTT
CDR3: CASSQKGGSGNQPQHF

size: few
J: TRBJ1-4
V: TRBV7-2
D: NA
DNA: TGTGCCAGCAGCTTAGGAGGGGCGGGGGGTGAAAAACTGTTTTTT
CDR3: CASSLGGAGGEKLFF

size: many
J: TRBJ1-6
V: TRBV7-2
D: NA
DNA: TGTGCCAGCAGCTTAGGTCGGGGCTCGGTACGCGCCTATAATTCACCCCTCCACTTT
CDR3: CASSLGRGSVRAYNSPLHF

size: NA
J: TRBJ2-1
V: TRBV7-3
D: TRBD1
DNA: TGTGCCAGCAGCCGAGGGACAGGGGGTGACAATGAGCAGTTCTTC
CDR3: CASSRGTGGDNEQFF

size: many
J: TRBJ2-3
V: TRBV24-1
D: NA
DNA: TGTGCCACCAGTGATCTTCAGCGGACTGATACGCAGTATTTT
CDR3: CATSDLQRTDTQYF

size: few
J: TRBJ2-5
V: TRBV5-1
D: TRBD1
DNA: TGCGCCAGCAGCTTTCTTACAGGGGGCTTAGAGACCCAGTACTTC
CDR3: CASSFLTGGLETQYF

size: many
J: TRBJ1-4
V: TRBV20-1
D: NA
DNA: TGCAGTGCACCCCACGGGGCTTCTGAAAAACTGTTTTTT
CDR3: CSAPHGASEKLFF

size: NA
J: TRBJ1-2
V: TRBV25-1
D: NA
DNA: TGTGCCAGCAGGGGCGGCGGGGAAGACTATGGCTACACCTTC
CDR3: CASRGGGEDYGYTF

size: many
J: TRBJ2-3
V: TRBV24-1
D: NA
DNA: TGTGCCACCAGTGTGGCAGGGGCGGAAGATACGCAGTATTTT
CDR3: CATSVAGAEDTQYF

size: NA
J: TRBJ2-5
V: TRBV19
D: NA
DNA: TGTGCCAGTAGTAGAGGGTTGGAAGAGACCCAGTACTTC
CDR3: CASSRGLEETQYF

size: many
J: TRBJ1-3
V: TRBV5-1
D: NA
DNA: TGCGCCAGCACCGGAGGAGCGACAAGGTCTGGAAACACCATATATTTT
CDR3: CASTGGATRSGNTIYF

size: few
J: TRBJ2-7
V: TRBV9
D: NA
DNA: TGTGCCAGCAGCGTCGATCGGGCCGGCTCCGAGCAGTACTTC
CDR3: CASSVDRAGSEQYF

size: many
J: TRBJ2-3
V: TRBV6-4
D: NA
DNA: TGTGCCAGCAGTGACTCGACCACAGATACGCAGTATTTT
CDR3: CASSDSTTDTQYF

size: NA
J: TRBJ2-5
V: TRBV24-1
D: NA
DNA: TGTGCCACCAGGAATCCGCACAGGGAAGAGACCCAGTACTTC
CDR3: CATRNPHREETQYF

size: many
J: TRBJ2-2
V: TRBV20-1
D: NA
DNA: TGCAGTGCTAGACCCATCCCGAGCGGGGAGCTGTTTTTT
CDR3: CSARPIPSGELFF

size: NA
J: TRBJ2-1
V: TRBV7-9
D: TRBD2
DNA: TGTGCCAGCAGCGGACCCCAGCGGGGGGGCCAAGGTTTGTCCTACAATGAGCAGTTCTTC
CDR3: CASSGPQRGGQGLSYNEQFF

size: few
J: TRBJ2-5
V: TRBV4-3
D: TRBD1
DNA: TGCGCCAGCAGCCAAGAGTTTCTGGGACAGGAGACCCAGTACTTC
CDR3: CASSQEFLGQETQYF

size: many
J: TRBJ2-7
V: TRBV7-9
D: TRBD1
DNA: TGTGCCAGCAGCTTAATCAGGGCAGGGGGTGCCGACTCCTACGAGCAGTACTTC
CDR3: CASSLIRAGGADSYEQYF

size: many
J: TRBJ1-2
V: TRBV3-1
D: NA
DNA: TGTGCCAGCAGCTACACGGCGTTTGAGGGCTACACCTTC
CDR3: CASSYTAFEGYTF

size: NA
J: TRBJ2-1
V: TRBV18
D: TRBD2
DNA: TGTGCCAGCTCACCGAGGACTAGTCGGGATGAGCAGTTCTTC
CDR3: CASSPRTSRDEQFF

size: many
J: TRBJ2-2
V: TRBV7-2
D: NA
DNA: TGTGCCAGCAGCTTATACGGGGCGCAGGGCACCGGGGAGCTGTTTTTT
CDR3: CASSLYGAQGTGELFF

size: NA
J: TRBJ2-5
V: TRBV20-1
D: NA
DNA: TGCAGTGCTAGGGACACAGGCTTGGGAGAGACCCAGTACTTC
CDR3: CSARDTGLGETQYF

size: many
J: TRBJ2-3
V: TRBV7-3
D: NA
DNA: TGTGCCAGCAGCTTAAAGGTCCCAGATACGCAGTATTTT
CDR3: CASSLKVPDTQYF

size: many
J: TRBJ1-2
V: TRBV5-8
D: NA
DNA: TGTGCCAGCAGCTTCTGGACAGCTCCCTATGGCTACACCTTC
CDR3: CASSFWTAPYGYTF

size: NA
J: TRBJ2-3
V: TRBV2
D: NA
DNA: TGTGCCAGCAGTGACCCTGATATTACGCAGTATTTT
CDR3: CASSDPDITQYF

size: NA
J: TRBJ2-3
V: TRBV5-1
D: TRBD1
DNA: TGCGCCAGCAGCCCCTCGGAAGCTTACAGGGGAACGGATACGCAGTATTTT
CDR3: CASSPSEAYRGTDTQYF

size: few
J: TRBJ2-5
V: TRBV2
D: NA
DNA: TGTGCCAGCAGCGAAAACTCAGAAGTGGAGACCCAGTACTTC
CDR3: CASSENSEVETQYF

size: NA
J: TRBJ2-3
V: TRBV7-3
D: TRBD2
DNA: TGTGCCAGCAGCTTAATGGGGCCCGGGACTAGCGGCGAGTGGGTGGGAGATACGCAGTATTTT
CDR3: CASSLMGPGTSGEWVGDTQYF

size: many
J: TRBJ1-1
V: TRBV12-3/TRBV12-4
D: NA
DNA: TGTGCCAGCAGTTTAAATCCTTCTCTCGGGCGGTACACTGAAGCTTTCTTT
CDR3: CASSLNPSLGRYTEAFF

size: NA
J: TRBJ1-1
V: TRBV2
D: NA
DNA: TGTGCCAGCAGCATGCAAAATTCTGCTGGGGCTTTCTTT
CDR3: CASSMQNSAGAFF